Listed below are T cell receptor beta chains from one sample, sequenced in a study of cytomegalovirus exposure and HLA in healthy donors. The data were produced by immunoSEQ multiplex PCR, yet TCRdb's version contains in-frame clones alone and is incomplete. The sample comprises about 160,000 clones, approximately 80% of which are singletons, and about 7.7% rests with the top ten. The sample was PBMCs. Every receptor here comes from a woman aged 30 to 39 in good health and CMV-seropositive. The CDR3 runs from the conserved cysteine through the conserved F or W. A D gene is named only where the DNA matches it firmly. The size of a clone is reported for some rows only, either as once, few or many, or as a class for expanded clones.

clone size	V gene	D gene	J gene	CDR3 DNA	CDR3 protein
.	TRBV29-1	TRBD2	TRBJ2-1	TGCAGCGCCGTAGCGGGGGCCTACAATGAGCAGTTCTTC	CSAVAGAYNEQFF
.	TRBV9	TRBD2	TRBJ2-3	TGTGCCAGCAGCGTAGGCGGGGGAAGCACAGATACGCAGTATTTT	CASSVGGGSTDTQYF
.	TRBV29-1	.	TRBJ1-2	TGCAGCGTTGAAGGTGCCGGGGGATTTAGGAACTATGGCTACACCTTC	CSVEGAGGFRNYGYTF
.	TRBV5-4	.	TRBJ2-3	TGTGCCAGCAGCCAACTGCAGGGCCCGACAGATACGCAGTATTTT	CASSQLQGPTDTQYF
.	TRBV2	TRBD2	TRBJ2-7	TGTGCCAGTAGCGGGGATAGCTACGAGCAGTACTTC	CASSGDSYEQYF
.	TRBV9	.	TRBJ1-4	TGTGCCAGCAGCGTAGGGGGACAAAACGAAAAACTGTTTTTT	CASSVGGQNEKLFF
.	TRBV6-6	.	TRBJ1-5	TGTGCCAGCAGCGTACAGGGTCTGAGCAATCAGCCCCAGCATTTT	CASSVQGLSNQPQHF
.	TRBV27	.	TRBJ1-6	TGTGCCAGCAGTTTGTTCCCGGGAGGGAATTCACCCCTCCACTTT	CASSLFPGGNSPLHF
.	TRBV5-4	.	TRBJ2-4	TGTGCCAGCAGCTTGGCAGGGAAGGGAGCCAAAAACATTCAGTACTTC	CASSLAGKGAKNIQYF
.	TRBV5-1	.	TRBJ2-3	TGCGCCAGCAGCTTACGAATAAACCTAGGGGCAACAGATACGCAGTATTTT	CASSLRINLGATDTQYF
.	TRBV12-5	TRBD2	TRBJ2-1	TGTGCTAGTGGTTTGGTAATTGGCGGGGGGGCCGTCGATGAGCAGTTCTTC	CASGLVIGGGAVDEQFF
.	TRBV27	TRBD1	TRBJ1-1	TGTGCCAGCAGTTGGGGACAGGGCCTTAACACTGAAGCTTTCTTT	CASSWGQGLNTEAFF
.	TRBV6-5	.	TRBJ2-1	TGTGCCAGCAGTTACGCCCGGCATCGGGGCAATGAGCAGTTCTTC	CASSYARHRGNEQFF
.	TRBV27	TRBD1	TRBJ1-2	TGTGCCAGCAGTCCGCTGCGGGACAGTAACATTAACTATGGCTACACCTTC	CASSPLRDSNINYGYTF
.	TRBV5-1	TRBD1	TRBJ1-2	TGCGCCAGCAGTCAACATGGGACAGGGGATAGCGGCTATGGCTACACCTTC	CASSQHGTGDSGYGYTF
.	TRBV9	.	TRBJ1-2	TGTGCCAGCAGCCCGAGGAGGGAACCGACTATCTTC	CASSPRREPTIF
.	TRBV15	.	TRBJ1-1	TGTGCCACCAGCAGATCTCGGACAGAGGGCACTGAAGCTTTCTTT	CATSRSRTEGTEAFF
once	TRBV6-6	TRBD1	TRBJ2-2	TGTGCCAGCAGTTACCCCGGGACAGGGAATCACGGGGAGCTGTTTTTT	CASSYPGTGNHGELFF
.	TRBV10-1	TRBD1	TRBJ1-1	TGCGCCAGCCGATGGCAAGGGACAGGCCCCCACACGTCGAACACTGAAGCTTTCTTT	CASRWQGTGPHTSNTEAFF
.	TRBV28	.	TRBJ1-2	TGTGCCAGCAGTCTAGATCGCTATGGCTACACCTTC	CASSLDRYGYTF
.	TRBV13	TRBD1	TRBJ1-2	TGTGCCAGCAGCCCAAGACAGGGAACACAAGCTAACTATGGCTACACCTTC	CASSPRQGTQANYGYTF
.	TRBV5-1	.	TRBJ1-1	TGCGCCAGCAGCTTGGGACAGAACATGAACACTGAAGCTTTCTTT	CASSLGQNMNTEAFF
once	TRBV11-2	.	TRBJ1-5	TGTGCCAGCAGCTTAGGGTCCAGGGATCAGCCCCAGCATTTT	CASSLGSRDQPQHF
.	TRBV6-6	TRBD2	TRBJ2-7	TGTGCCAGCAGTTACCCGGGGGGGCTGAACGAGCAGTACTTC	CASSYPGGLNEQYF
.	TRBV2	TRBD2	TRBJ2-3	TGTGCCAGCAGTGAACAGGCTAGCGGGGGGGGTACAGATACGCAGTATTTT	CASSEQASGGGTDTQYF
.	TRBV27	.	TRBJ1-1	TGTGCCAGCAGTTTCGACAGGATAAGAAACACTGAAGCTTTCTTT	CASSFDRIRNTEAFF
.	TRBV7-2	.	TRBJ2-5	TGTGCCAGCAGCTCCTTGTACCAAGAGACCCAGTACTTC	CASSSLYQETQYF
.	TRBV6-1	TRBD1	TRBJ2-7	TGTGCCGTTTCCTCCAGGGGGACGTACGAGCAGTACTTC	CAVSSRGTYEQYF
once	TRBV7-2	TRBD1	TRBJ1-1	TGTGCCAGCAGCTTACAGGCGGACAGGGAAGCTTTCTTT	CASSLQADREAFF
.	TRBV6-1	TRBD1	TRBJ1-1	TGTGCCAGCAGAGCTAGACAGGGGCTGGGAGCTTTCTTT	CASRARQGLGAFF
.	TRBV11-2	.	TRBJ1-1	TGTGCCAGCAGCTTCCCCGGGACTGAAGCTTTCTTT	CASSFPGTEAFF
once	TRBV4-3	.	TRBJ1-1	TGCGCCAGCAGCCAAGATTTCGGAAAGGGGGTGAACACTGAAGCTTTCTTT	CASSQDFGKGVNTEAFF
.	TRBV9	TRBD1	TRBJ2-1	TGTGCCAGCAGCCCCCGAGGGACAGGGAGTGACAGCTCCTACAATGAGCAGTTCTTC	CASSPRGTGSDSSYNEQFF
.	TRBV28	TRBD1	TRBJ2-5	TGTGCCACCGGACAGGGCGATCAAGAGACCCAGTACTTC	CATGQGDQETQYF
.	TRBV18	.	TRBJ1-1	TGTGCCAGCTCTCGAAGCGCCCCGGGGGGGGGCACTGAAGCTTTCTTT	CASSRSAPGGGTEAFF
.	TRBV25-1	TRBD1	TRBJ1-2	TGTGCCAGCAGTCGAGACAGGGGATATGGCTACACCTTC	CASSRDRGYGYTF
.	TRBV5-8	TRBD1	TRBJ1-6	TGTGCCAGCAGCTTGTACAGGGGAGGTTCACCCCTCCACTTT	CASSLYRGGSPLHF
.	TRBV11-3	.	TRBJ2-3	TGTGCCAGCAGCTTAGGACAGGCGATCACAGATACGCAGTATTTT	CASSLGQAITDTQYF
.	TRBV25-1	.	TRBJ1-4	TGTGCCAGCAGTGCCGCGGACGGCCCCCGGGGTGAAAAACTGTTTTTT	CASSAADGPRGEKLFF
.	TRBV19	TRBD1	TRBJ1-1	TGTGCCAGTAGTTTCGGGACAGCGAACACTGAAGCTTTCTTT	CASSFGTANTEAFF
.	TRBV7-3	TRBD1	TRBJ1-3	TGTGCCAGCAGCTCGACAGGGTCTGGAAACACCATATATTTT	CASSSTGSGNTIYF
.	TRBV5-1	.	TRBJ1-1	TGCGCCAGCAGCTTGTTTACAAACACTGAAGCTTTCTTT	CASSLFTNTEAFF
.	TRBV4-1	TRBD1	TRBJ2-7	TGCGCCAGCAGCCAATCGACAGGGGGCCTAACCTACGAGCAGTACTTC	CASSQSTGGLTYEQYF
once	TRBV19	.	TRBJ2-6	TGTGCCAGTAGTAGGCGAGGCATACGTAACTCTGGGGCCAACGTCCTGACTTTC	CASSRRGIRNSGANVLTF
.	TRBV6-6	.	TRBJ1-6	TGTGCCAGCAGTTACTCGACAGATCAAAATTCACCCCTCCACTTT	CASSYSTDQNSPLHF
.	TRBV18	.	TRBJ1-1	TGTGCCAGCTCACCACAGTTAAACAGGGCGGCCACTGAAGCTTTCTTT	CASSPQLNRAATEAFF
.	TRBV28	.	TRBJ1-1	TGTGCCAGCAGTGGACTGAGCGCTGAAGCTTTCTTT	CASSGLSAEAFF
.	TRBV7-6	TRBD2	TRBJ2-3	TGTGCCAGCAGCTTAGCACTAGCGAATACGCAGTATTTT	CASSLALANTQYF
.	TRBV5-1	TRBD1	TRBJ1-1	TGCGCCAGCAGCCCCAACCGGGACAGGAACACTGAAGCTTTCTTT	CASSPNRDRNTEAFF
.	TRBV18	.	TRBJ2-1	TGTGCCAGCTCATCGCGACTGTACAATGAGCAGTTCTTC	CASSSRLYNEQFF
.	TRBV9	TRBD1	TRBJ1-3	TGTGCCAGCAGCGTGGCCGGGACAGTCTCTGGAAACACCATATATTTT	CASSVAGTVSGNTIYF
.	TRBV7-9	TRBD2	TRBJ2-7	TGTGCCAGCAGCTTCCTCGAGAAGCGGGGTAGGGAGCAGTACTTC	CASSFLEKRGREQYF
.	TRBV27	TRBD1	TRBJ2-7	TGTGCCAGCAGTCCTTTCCGGACAGGGCGCTACGAGCAGTACTTC	CASSPFRTGRYEQYF